This TCR beta chain was sequenced for a study of T cells in Graves' hyperthyroidism and ophthalmopathy. Study-wide background: Before treatment of any kind, peripheral blood was taken at initial diagnosis.

It was RNA transcripts that yielded the amplified TCR beta CDR3 regions. The HTBI set primed first-round TCR CDR3 RT-PCR. TCRdb reprocessed the multiplex PCR reads with MiXCR, giving one entry per CDR3 protein. The data contain 300,000 to 400,000 distinct CDR3 sequences, approximately 15% of them singletons. CDR1 is GTSNPN, CDR2 SVGIG, per germline (reference sequence). V lost 4 bases and J lost 6, with 12 bases in between. The CDR3 contains 12 residues. Graves' hyperthyroidism was deemed stable absent ophthalmopathy progression within 18 months. This clonotype has only a few counts. Material for sequencing was blood. This TCR derives from a young woman with Graves' hyperthyroidism. The chain has TRBV30 and TRBJ1-1, with D hard to call. The CDR3 region is CAWTRRTPEAFF. The CDR3 coding sequence is TGTGCCTGGACCCGTAGGACCCCTGAAGCTTTCTTT.